The present entry profiles one T cell receptor (beta chain) with its context. The data stem from a study of blood T cell repertoires in COVID-19. TCRdb's copy holds only in-frame clones and misses some; the assay was immunoSEQ multiplex PCR. The sample yields 130,000 to 150,000 clones, about 86% seen once. CDR3 size: 17 residues. CDR1 is MNHEY, CDR2 SMNVEV, per germline (reference sequence). V lost 0 bases, J lost 2 bases, and 16 bases lay in between. The chain carries TRBV27 and TRBJ1-2; the D is unclear. Input material: PBMCs or T cells enriched from blood (not recorded which). This receptor was identified in a man aged 45 to 65 who had recovered from COVID-19. In DNA form, the CDR3 reads TGTGCCAGCAGTTTATCGTCCCTGGCAAGACTGAACTATGGCTACACCTTC. Amino acids: CASSLSSLARLNYGYTF.